These 24 T cell receptor beta chains originate from one sample sequenced in a study of technical replicates of blood from several donors. Profiling relied on immunoSEQ multiplex PCR, and the TCRdb table lists in-frame clones only, not all of them. The sample has approximately 60,000 clones, around 86% seen once. The sample comprised PBMCs. These receptor sequences come from a human donor in good health. Some clones in this sample may be carry-over from other donors' samples.

The chain recombines TRBV19 with TRBJ2-4; perhaps TRBD2 as D (5 bases). Per the germline V gene, CDR1 is LNHDA and CDR2 is SQIVND (reference sequence). The CDR3 has 13 residues. Trimming pared 3 bases from V and 8 bases from J, leaving 11 bases between. The CDR3, as DNA: TGTGCCAGTAGTATCCGAGGGTTTGACATTCAGTACTTC. Residues: CASSIRGFDIQYF.

The chain has TRBV19 and TRBJ2-7; D perhaps matches TRBD1 (5 bases). Germline V gene lookup returns CDR1 LNHDA and CDR2 SQIVND (reference sequence). This CDR3 spans 14 amino acids. V dropped 5 bases and J dropped 5 bases, with 16 bases sitting between them. The DNA for the CDR3 is TGTGCCAGTAGTGCCGACAGTCCTCTGGACGAGCAGTACTTC. Translating it yields CASSADSPLDEQYF. Drawing the rest from reference TRBV19 and TRBJ2-7, the complete variable domain is DGGITQSPKYLFRKEGQNVTLSCEQNLNHDAMYWYRQDPGQGLRLIYYSQIVNDFQKGDIAEGYSVSREKKESFPLTVTSAQKNPTAFYLCASSADSPLDEQYFGPGTRLTVT.

This clone was observed once. CDR3 residues: CASSVGTSGVNEQFF. The DNA of the CDR3 is TGTGCCAGCTCAGTCGGGACTAGCGGGGTAAATGAGCAGTTCTTC. V gene TRBV18 combines with J gene TRBJ2-1; the match to TRBD2 covers 13 bases. V gave up 5 bases and J gave up 7 bases; unmatched junction bases: 5. Germline CDR1 is KGHSH and CDR2 is LQKENI. The CDR3 covers 15 residues.

This chain links TRBV10-3 with TRBJ2-5, with 9 positions matching TRBD2. Trimming removed 5 bases from V and 4 bases from J; junction bases left unmatched: 2. This CDR3 is built from 13 residues. From germline, CDR1 is ENHRY and CDR2 SYGVKD. The CDR3 protein is CAISPGLAETQYF. The CDR3 DNA is TGTGCCATCAGTCCGGGACTAGCAGAGACCCAGTACTTC.

V usage is TRBV7-3 and J usage is TRBJ1-1; D call uncertain. The ends were cut back, 3 bases at V and 7 bases at J, with 12 bases in the middle. Germline V CDR1 and CDR2: SGHTA, FQGTGA. The CDR3 consists of 13 residues. In nucleotides, the CDR3 is TGTGCCAGCAGCTTGAATGGAGGGCTTGAAGCTTTCTTT. Encoded protein: CASSLNGGLEAFF.

The V gene is TRBV7-9, the J gene TRBJ2-7; 10 bases align to TRBD1. Germline CDR1 SEHNR, CDR2 FQNEAQ (reference sequence). The trim removed 5 bases at V and 5 bases at J, leaving 9 bases unmatched. This CDR3 region has 15 residues. The CDR3 region is CASSHPGTGVHEQYF. CDR3 in DNA: TGTGCCAGCAGCCATCCCGGGACAGGGGTCCACGAGCAGTACTTC.

This sequence joins TRBV29-1 and TRBJ2-3; 9 nucleotides match TRBD1. The J segment lost 1 base and the V segment lost 7 bases, leaving 6 bases of the junction unmatched. The CDR3 extends over 14 amino acids. Germline loops: CDR1 SQVTM, CDR2 ANQGSEA. This chain's CDR3 is CSGGTGSGTDTQYF. The DNA of the CDR3 is TGCAGCGGGGGGACAGGGTCGGGCACAGATACGCAGTATTTT.

This clone was counted once. The V and J genes are TRBV15 and TRBJ2-6; 8 positions match TRBD2. The CDR3 sequence is 17 residues long. The germline CDR1 and CDR2 sequences are LNHNV and YYDKDF (reference sequence). The V and J ends lost 4 bases and 2 bases, in that order; junction bases with no gene match: 7. CDR3 DNA sequence: TGTGCCACCAGCAACCGGGGGGGGCGACCTGGGGCCAACGTCCTGACTTTC. As protein: CATSNRGGRPGANVLTF.

This clone has only a few counts. The rearrangement joins TRBV6-5 to TRBJ2-7, with D unresolved. The CDR3 has 11 amino acids. Germline CDR1 and CDR2: MNHEY and SVGAGI. Trimming took off 6 bases at V and 2 bases at J, with 5 bases between the two ends. The CDR3 coding sequence is TGTGCCAGCAGGTCAGCCTACGAGCAGTACTTC. It translates to CASRSAYEQYF.

DNA of the CDR3: TGTGCCTGGAGGCCGTCGGTAGCCAAAAACATTCAGTACTTC. This gives the protein CAWRPSVAKNIQYF. The chain couples TRBV30 to TRBJ2-4; no clear D. The V gene's germline CDR1 is GTSNPN and CDR2 SVGIG (reference sequence). The CDR3 loop spans 14 amino acids. The V gene lost 3 bases and the J gene lost 0 bases, with 9 bases spanning the gap.

The chain combines TRBV27 with TRBJ1-2; TRBD1 aligns across 8 bases. There are 14 residues in the CDR3. The V gene's germline CDR1 is MNHEY and CDR2 SMNVEV (reference sequence). Losses at the gene ends were 5 bases for V and 4 bases for J; bases not matched to a gene: 6. The CDR3 is CASSTTGGRYGYTF. DNA for the CDR3: TGTGCCAGCAGTACTACAGGGGGTCGCTATGGCTACACCTTC.

V is TRBV5-6 and J is TRBJ2-3; TRBD2 matches 8 bases. V dropped 0 bases and J dropped 2; count of bases not matched to a gene: 8. CDR3 length: 17 residues. Germline lookup yields CDR1 SGHDT and CDR2 YYEEEE. This chain's CDR3 is CASSLVGLAGNTDTQYF. The CDR3, as DNA: TGTGCCAGCAGCTTGGTTGGATTAGCGGGGAACACAGATACGCAGTATTTT. Supplemented by reference TRBV5-6 and TRBJ2-3, the full variable domain reads DAGVTQSPTHLIKTRGQQVTLRCSPKSGHDTVSWYQQALGQGPQFIFQYYEEEERQRGNFPDRFSGHQFPNYSSELNVNALLLGDSALYLCASSLVGLAGNTDTQYFGPGTRLTVL.

The chain recombines TRBV5-1 with TRBJ1-6, with D maybe TRBD1 (5 bases). CDR1 and CDR2 from the germline V gene are SGHRS and YFSETQ. The CDR3 spans 14 residues. Trimming removed 1 base at V and 5 bases at J, with 7 bases between. CDR3 amino acids: CASSLQQDNSPLHF. DNA of the CDR3: TGCGCCAGCAGCTTGCAACAGGATAATTCACCCCTCCACTTT.

The gene calls are TRBV6-5 and TRBJ2-5, with a tentative D call TRBD1 (6 bases). The CDR3 has 15 amino acids. V lost 0 bases to trimming and J lost 4 bases, with 12 bases between them. From germline, CDR1 is MNHEY and CDR2 SVGAGI. The CDR3, as DNA: TGTGCCAGCAGTTACTCTGGGGGCTTGACAGAGACCCAGTACTTC. The encoded protein is CASSYSGGLTETQYF.

This rearrangement joins TRBV5-1 to TRBJ2-3; TRBD2 agrees at 9 bases. The junction had 1 base not matched to a gene; V was cut back by 2 bases and J by 0 bases. CDR1 is SGHRS and CDR2 is YFSETQ in the germline V gene. The CDR3 is 15 residues long. The CDR3 DNA reads TGCGCCAGCAGCTTCCTAGCGGGAAGCACAGATACGCAGTATTTT. Translated, it gives CASSFLAGSTDTQYF.

The J gene is TRBJ2-7, the V gene TRBV12-5, with TRBD1 as a possible D gene (5 bases). Germline V gene data show CDR1 as LGHNT and CDR2 as FRNRAP. The ends were cut back, 2 bases at V and 3 bases at J, with 5 bases in the middle. CDR3 length: 12 residues. The CDR3 region is CASGLQGYEQYF. CDR3 DNA sequence: TGTGCTAGTGGTTTGCAGGGCTACGAGCAGTACTTC.

The chain combines TRBV5-1 with TRBJ1-2; 7 positions agree with TRBD1. The CDR3 runs to 14 residues. Per the germline V gene, CDR1 is SGHRS and CDR2 is YFSETQ. Unmatched junction bases numbered 9, after V lost 4 bases and J lost 6 bases. CDR3 DNA: TGCGCCAGCAGCGCCTGGACAGGAGGAAATGGCTACACCTTC. Amino acids: CASSAWTGGNGYTF. The whole variable domain, filled in from reference TRBV5-1 and TRBJ1-2, reads KAGVTQTPRYLIKTRGQQVTLSCSPISGHRSVSWYQQTPGQGLQFLFEYFSETQRNKGNFPGRFSGRQFSNSRSEMNVSTLELGDSALYLCASSAWTGGNGYTFGSGTRLTVV.

The J gene is TRBJ2-7, the V gene TRBV5-1; D is perhaps TRBD2 (6 bases). This CDR3 contains 14 residues. CDR1 SGHRS and CDR2 YFSETQ come from the germline V gene. V was shortened by 5 bases and J by 6 bases, with 18 bases between the two germline ends. CDR3 protein: CASRARGAAGEQYF. The CDR3 bases are TGCGCCAGCAGAGCGCGCGGGGCCGCGGGCGAGCAGTACTTC.

This chain joins TRBV2 and TRBJ2-7; 7 nucleotides line up with TRBD2. With 3 bases clipped from V and 3 bases from J, the junction kept 17 bases outside the gene matches. Germline V gives CDR1 SNHLY, CDR2 FYNNEI. This CDR3 contains 18 residues. This CDR3 is CASSDPGGPSGDNYEQYF. Written as DNA, the CDR3 is TGTGCCAGCAGTGATCCCGGGGGTCCTAGCGGAGACAACTACGAGCAGTACTTC.

This clone was observed a single time. The J gene is TRBJ2-4, the V gene TRBV25-1; a possible D gene is TRBD1 (5 bases). This CDR3 is 15 amino acids long. The V and J ends lost 4 bases and 0 bases respectively, with 10 bases between them. Germline assignment: CDR1 MGHDK and CDR2 SYGVNS. The CDR3 DNA reads as TGTGCCAGCAGTGCCTCGACAGAAGCCAAAAACATTCAGTACTTC. Translation: CASSASTEAKNIQYF.

This clone was counted only a few times. The chain combines TRBV7-2 with TRBJ1-2; D gene ambiguous. The germline CDR1 and CDR2 sequences are SGHTA and FQGNSA. Trimming pared 5 bases from V and 5 bases from J, leaving 18 bases between. The CDR3 runs 15 residues. CDR3 protein: CASSLTGYPSYGYTF. The CDR3 region has the DNA TGTGCCAGCAGCCTGACGGGATACCCGTCGTATGGCTACACCTTC. Full variable domain (rest looked up from reference TRBV7-2 and TRBJ1-2): GAGVSQSPSNKVTEKGKDVELRCDPISGHTALYWYRQSLGQGLEFLIYFQGNSAPDKSGLPSDRFSAERTGGSVSTLTIQRTQQEDSAVYLCASSLTGYPSYGYTFGSGTRLTVV.

This clone came up a few times. Additional DNA sequences in this sample encode the identical CDR3. The chain links TRBV5-1 to TRBJ2-1, with TRBD2 as a possible D gene (5 bases). The germline gives CDR1 SGHRS, CDR2 YFSETQ. This CDR3 region has 14 residues. Trimming cost V 3 bases and J 4 bases, with 11 bases left between them. DNA for the CDR3: TGCGCCAGCAGCTCGTCGGGCGGGTACAATGAGCAGTTCTTC. Encoded protein: CASSSSGGYNEQFF.

In this sample, this clone turned up a few times. This chain connects TRBV13 to TRBJ2-2, with D tentatively TRBD1 (5 bases). The CDR3 has 17 amino acids. Between the trimmed V and J ends, which lost 2 bases and 4 bases, there was a span of 17 bases. Looked up from germline, CDR1 is PRHDT and CDR2 is FYEKMQ (reference sequence). CDR3 bases: TGTGCCAGCAGCTTATCAGGGTTTGGTCACACCACCGGGGAGCTGTTTTTT. Translation: CASSLSGFGHTTGELFF.

The CDR3 DNA reads TGTGCCACCAGCAGAGACAGTGGAGAGACCCAGTACTTC. Translating it yields CATSRDSGETQYF. The rearrangement links TRBV15 to TRBJ2-5, with unresolved D. The CDR3 has 13 amino acids. CDR1 and CDR2 (germline): LNHNV, YYDKDF (reference sequence). Between the trimmed V and J ends, which lost 0 bases and 4 bases, there was a span of 6 bases.